The clone carrying this T cell receptor (beta chain) came up a few times. Antigen unknown. These data are taken from a study of Tregs in tolerant kidney transplant recipients. Study background: Sorted recipient Tregs were expanded on donor B cells with IL-2, restimulated day 11.

Whole-study results and caveats: For some patients, primers changed over time, blocking nucleotide-level comparison.

The CDR3 spans 15 residues. Generated by immunoSEQ multiplex PCR, the TCRdb table keeps only in-frame clones and is missing some. The sample records about 530 clones, around 43% being singletons. The sequence came from a human patient who received a combined kidney and bone marrow transplant. J is TRBJ1-1 and V is TRBV7-5. TRBV7-5 is reported as a pseudogene. This material consisted of Tregs from blood cultured with allogeneic cells, taken before the transplant. The DNA for the CDR3 is TGTGCCAGCAGCTTAGATTTTACGTCGAACACTGAAGCTTTCTTT. This translates into CASSLDFTSNTEAFF.